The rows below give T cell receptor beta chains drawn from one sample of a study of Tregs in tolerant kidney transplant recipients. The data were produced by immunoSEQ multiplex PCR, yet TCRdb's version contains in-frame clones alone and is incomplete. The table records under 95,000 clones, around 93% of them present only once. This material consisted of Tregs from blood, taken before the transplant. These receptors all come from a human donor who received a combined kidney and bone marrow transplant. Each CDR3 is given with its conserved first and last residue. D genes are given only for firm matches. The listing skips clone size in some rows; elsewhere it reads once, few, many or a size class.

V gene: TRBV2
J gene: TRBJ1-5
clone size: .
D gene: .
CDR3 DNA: TGTGCCAGCAGTGACCCCCGGGCCCCAGCCAAGGATCAGCCCCAGCATTTT
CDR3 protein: CASSDPRAPAKDQPQHF

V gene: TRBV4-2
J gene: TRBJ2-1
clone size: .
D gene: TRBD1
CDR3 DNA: TGTGCCAGCACCCGGGGGACAGGGGAGGACAATGAGCAGTTCTTC
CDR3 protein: CASTRGTGEDNEQFF

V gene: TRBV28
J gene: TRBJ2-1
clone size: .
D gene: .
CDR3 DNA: TGTGCCAGCAGTGGGGGACCCAACAATGAGCAGTTCTTC
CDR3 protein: CASSGGPNNEQFF

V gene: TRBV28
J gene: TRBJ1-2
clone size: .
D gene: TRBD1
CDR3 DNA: TGTGCCAGCAGTTCCACAGGGGGCGGGGACTATGGCTACACCTTC
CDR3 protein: CASSSTGGGDYGYTF

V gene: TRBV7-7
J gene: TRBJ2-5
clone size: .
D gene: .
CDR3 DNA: TGTGCTAGCAGCAAGACTACGCAGGAGACCCAGTACTTC
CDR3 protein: CASSKTTQETQYF

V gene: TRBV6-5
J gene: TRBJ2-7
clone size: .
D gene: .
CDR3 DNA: TGTGCCAGCAGTTACTCGGCCGAGTACGAGCAGTACTTC
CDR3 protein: CASSYSAEYEQYF

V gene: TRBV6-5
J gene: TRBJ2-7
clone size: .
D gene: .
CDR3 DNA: TGTGCCAGCAGTTACGGGGGATCCTACGAGCAGTACTTC
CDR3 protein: CASSYGGSYEQYF

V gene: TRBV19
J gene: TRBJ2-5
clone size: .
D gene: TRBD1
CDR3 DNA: TGTGCCAGTAGCCTTCGACCGGGACAGGGATCGGAGACCCAGTACTTC
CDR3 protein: CASSLRPGQGSETQYF

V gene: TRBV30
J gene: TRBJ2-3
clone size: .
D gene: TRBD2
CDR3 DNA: TGTGCCTGGAGTTTCGGCGGGAGGCCTACGCAGTATTTT
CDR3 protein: CAWSFGGRPTQYF

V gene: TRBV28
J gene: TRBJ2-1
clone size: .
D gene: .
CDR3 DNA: TGTGCCAGCAGTTTCCCGGGCTCCTACAATGAGCAGTTCTTC
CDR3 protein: CASSFPGSYNEQFF

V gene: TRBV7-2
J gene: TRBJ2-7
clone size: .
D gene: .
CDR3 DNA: TGTGCCAGCAGCTTGGGTCAGGGTTTCTCCTACGAGCAGTACTTC
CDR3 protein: CASSLGQGFSYEQYF

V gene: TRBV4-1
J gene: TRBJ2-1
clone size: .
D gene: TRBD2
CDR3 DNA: TGCGCCAGCAGCCGGGGACTAGCGGGAGCAAGCTCCTACAATGAGCAGTTCTTC
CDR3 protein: CASSRGLAGASSYNEQFF

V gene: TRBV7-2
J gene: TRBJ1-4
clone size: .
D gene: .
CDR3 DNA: TGTGCCAGCAGCCTCATGCAGGCTTCGAATGAAAAACTGTTTTTT
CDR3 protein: CASSLMQASNEKLFF

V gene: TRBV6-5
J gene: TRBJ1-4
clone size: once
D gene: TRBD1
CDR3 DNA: TGTGCCAGCAGTAGGGGACAGTCGGATGTTGAAAAACTGTTTTTT
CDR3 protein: CASSRGQSDVEKLFF

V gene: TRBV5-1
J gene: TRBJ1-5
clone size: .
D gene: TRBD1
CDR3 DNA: TGCGCCAGCAGCTCCCGGGACAGGGTTGGCAATCAGCCCCAGCATTTT
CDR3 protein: CASSSRDRVGNQPQHF

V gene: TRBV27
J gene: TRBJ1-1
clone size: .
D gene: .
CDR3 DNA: TGTGCCAGCAGTTTGGGGGGCCGTGATGAAGCTTTCTTT
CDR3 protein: CASSLGGRDEAFF

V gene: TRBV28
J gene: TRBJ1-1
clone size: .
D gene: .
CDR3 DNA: TGTGCCAGCAGTTACCCCCGGGAGGGCACTGAAGCTTTCTTT
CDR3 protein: CASSYPREGTEAFF

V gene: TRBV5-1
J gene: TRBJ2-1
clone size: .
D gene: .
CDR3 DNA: TGCGCCAGCAGCTTGGGGCTCACTAGTAGGTACTCTGAGCAGTTCTTC
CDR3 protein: CASSLGLTSRYSEQFF

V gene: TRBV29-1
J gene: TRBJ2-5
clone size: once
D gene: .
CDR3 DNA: TGCAGCGTTAGCCAGGGCCTAGAGACCCAGTACTTC
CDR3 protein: CSVSQGLETQYF

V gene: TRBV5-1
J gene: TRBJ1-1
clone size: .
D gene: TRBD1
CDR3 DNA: TGCGCCAGCAGTACAGGGGCCGGGAACACTGAAGCTTTCTTT
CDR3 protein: CASSTGAGNTEAFF

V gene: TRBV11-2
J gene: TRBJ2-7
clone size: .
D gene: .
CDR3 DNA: TGTGCCAGCAGCCATCTCGGCGGTGCGGGCGAGCAGTACTTC
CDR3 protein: CASSHLGGAGEQYF

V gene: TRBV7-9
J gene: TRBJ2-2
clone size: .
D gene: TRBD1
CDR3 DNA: TGTGCCAGCAGGCAAACAGGGGACACCGGGGAGCTGTTTTTT
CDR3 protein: CASRQTGDTGELFF

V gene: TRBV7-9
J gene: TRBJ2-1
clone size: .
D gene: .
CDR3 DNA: TGTGCCAGCAGCCGAATCGATGAGCAGTTCTTC
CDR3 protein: CASSRIDEQFF

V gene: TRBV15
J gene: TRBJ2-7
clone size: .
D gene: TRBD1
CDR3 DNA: TGTGCCACCAGCAGAGTAACAGGGGCCATTTACGAGCAGTACTTC
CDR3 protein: CATSRVTGAIYEQYF

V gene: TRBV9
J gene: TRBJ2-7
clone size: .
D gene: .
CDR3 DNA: TGTGCCAGCAGCGTAGCCGGTACAGGGGGGGACGGGCAGTACTTC
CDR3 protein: CASSVAGTGGDGQYF

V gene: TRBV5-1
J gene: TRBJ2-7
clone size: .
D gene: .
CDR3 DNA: TGCGCCAGCAGCTTTGGACTCAGGGTCTACGAGCAGTACTTC
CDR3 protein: CASSFGLRVYEQYF

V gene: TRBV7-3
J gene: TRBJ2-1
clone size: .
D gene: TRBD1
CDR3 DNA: TGTGCCAGCAGCCCGGGACAGTCGCGGGCCTACAATGAGCAGTTCTTC
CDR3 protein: CASSPGQSRAYNEQFF

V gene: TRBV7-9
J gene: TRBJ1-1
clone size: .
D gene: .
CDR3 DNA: TGTGCCAGCAGCTTACCAGGGGAGGCCCTTTCCATGAACACTGAAGCTTTCTTT
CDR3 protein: CASSLPGEALSMNTEAFF

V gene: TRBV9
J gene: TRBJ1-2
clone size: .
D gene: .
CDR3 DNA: TGTGCCAGCAGCGTAGGGGGCAGGGCTGACTATGGCTACACCTTC
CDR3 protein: CASSVGGRADYGYTF

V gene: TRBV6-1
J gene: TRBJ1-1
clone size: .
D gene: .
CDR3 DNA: TGTGCCAGCAGTGCATTGGGGGGGCAGAACACTGAAGCTTTCTTT
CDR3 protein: CASSALGGQNTEAFF

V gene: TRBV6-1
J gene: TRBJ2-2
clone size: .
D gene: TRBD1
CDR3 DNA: TGTGCCAGCACTACGGACAGGGGAGGGGAGCTGTTTTTT
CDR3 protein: CASTTDRGGELFF

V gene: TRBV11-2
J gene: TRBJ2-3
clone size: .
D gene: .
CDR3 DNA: TGTGCCAGCAGCCTGGGGGTAGGCGTAACAGATACGCAGTATTTT
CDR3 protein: CASSLGVGVTDTQYF

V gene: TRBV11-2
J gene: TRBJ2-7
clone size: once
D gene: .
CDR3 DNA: TGTGCCAGCAGCCGACTACTGGATTCCTACGAGCAGTACTTC
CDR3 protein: CASSRLLDSYEQYF

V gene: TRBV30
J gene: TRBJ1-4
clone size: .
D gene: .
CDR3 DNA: TGTGCCTGGACAGTAGGTGAAAAACTGTTTTTT
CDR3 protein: CAWTVGEKLFF

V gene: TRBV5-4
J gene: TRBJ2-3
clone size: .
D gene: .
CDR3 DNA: TGTGCCAGCAGCTACCGAGGGGCCGGCACAGATACGCAGTATTTT
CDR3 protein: CASSYRGAGTDTQYF

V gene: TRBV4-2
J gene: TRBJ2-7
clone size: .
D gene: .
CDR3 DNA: TGTGCCAGCAGCCAAGCTGGGTCTCGGGGGAACTACGAGCAGTACTTC
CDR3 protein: CASSQAGSRGNYEQYF

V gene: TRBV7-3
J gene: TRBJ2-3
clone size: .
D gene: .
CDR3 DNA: TGTGCCAGCAGCTTAAGGCCGGGGCCCAGCACAGATACGCAGTATTTT
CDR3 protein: CASSLRPGPSTDTQYF

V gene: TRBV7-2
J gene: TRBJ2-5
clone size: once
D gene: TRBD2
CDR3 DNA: TGTGCCAGCAGCCCCGGACTAGCGGGAGTCCTCATTGGGGAGACCCAGTACTTC
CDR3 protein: CASSPGLAGVLIGETQYF

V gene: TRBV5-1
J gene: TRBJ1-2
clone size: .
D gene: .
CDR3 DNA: TGCGCCAGCAGCTTCGAAACGGGGAATGGCTACACCTTC
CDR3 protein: CASSFETGNGYTF

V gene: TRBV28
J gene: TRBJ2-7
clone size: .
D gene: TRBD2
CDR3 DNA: TGTGCCAGCAGGACCGGGACTAGCGGCTACGAGCAGTACTTC
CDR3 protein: CASRTGTSGYEQYF

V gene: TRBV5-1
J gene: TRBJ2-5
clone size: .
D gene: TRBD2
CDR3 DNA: TGCGCCAGCAGTCGTAGCGGGGGAAACCAAGAGACCCAGTACTTC
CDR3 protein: CASSRSGGNQETQYF